Following are 23 T cell receptor beta chains from one sample sequenced in a study of tumor-infiltrating lymphocytes in primary liver carcinoma. cDNA specific to TCR beta was made from around 530 ng of total RNA, with a constant-region primer employed for priming. Researchers made the TCR beta libraries by running three nested multiplex PCR rounds with slightly modified ARM-PCR. For 10 cycles apiece, the opening two PCR rounds ran with TRBV1-TRBV30 forward primers and a C-beta reverse primer. MiXCR, applied by TCRdb to the multiplex PCR reads, yields one record per CDR3 protein. The table has roughly 190,000 distinct CDR3 sequences, around 81% seen once. Each 20-30 mg portion of unsorted bulk tissue served as the source for co-extraction of RNA and DNA. Sequenced sample: tumor tissue from primary liver carcinoma. These receptors originate from a man aged 40-49 years with primary liver carcinoma and hepatitis B virus infection.

This clonotype came up many times. V usage is TRBV29-1 and J usage is TRBJ2-6; no definite D call. The CDR3 runs 14 residues. Germline CDR1 is SQVTM and CDR2 is ANQGSEA. V was cut by 6 bases and J by 0 bases, with 9 bases left in between. CDR3 region: CSVSVGSGANVLTF. The CDR3 DNA reads as TGCAGCGTCTCAGTTGGCTCTGGGGCCAACGTCCTGACTTTC.

The rearrangement joins TRBV29-1 to TRBJ1-1; perhaps TRBD1 as D (5 bases). The V end was cut by 3 bases, the J end by 7 bases, with 21 bases between. CDR1 and CDR2 from the germline V gene are SQVTM and ANQGSEA. The CDR3 totals 15 residues. CDR3 region: CSVDWGWGMRVEAFF. The CDR3, as DNA: TGCAGCGTTGACTGGGGGTGGGGGATGAGGGTTGAAGCTTTCTTT.

The chain has TRBV6-5 and TRBJ2-1, with D uncertain. This CDR3 has 14 amino acids. V lost 6 bases, J lost 16 bases, and 25 bases lay in between. CDR1 and CDR2 (germline): MNHEY, SVGAGI. CDR3 DNA sequence: TGTGCCAGCAGCCCTCGGCCCAGCTTTGGTGAGGACTTCTTC. As protein: CASSPRPSFGEDFF.

Concerning this clonotype itself: Being one base from a much bigger clone, this may be a read error. The chain couples TRBV28 to TRBJ2-3; 8 nucleotides line up with TRBD1. The CDR3 sequence is 13 residues long. Germline values: CDR1 MDHEN, CDR2 SYDVKM. The CDR3 region is CTSRLQGVDTQYF. The DNA of the CDR3 is TGTACCAGCAGATTACAGGGGGTAGATACGCAGTATTTT.

The V call is TRBV11-1, the J call TRBJ2-1; maybe TRBD1 (6 bases). The CDR3 contains 16 residues. Trimming took 3 bases from V and 1 from J, leaving 13 bases between them. Germline lookup yields CDR1 SGHAT and CDR2 FQDESV (reference sequence). The CDR3 region is CASSLGQATSYNEQFF. CDR3 sequence (DNA): TGTGCCAGCAGCTTGGGACAAGCCACATCCTACAATGAGCAGTTCTTC.

The rearrangement links TRBV5-1 to TRBJ2-1; maybe TRBD2 (6 bases). Trimming removed 3 bases at V and 6 bases at J, with 16 bases between. CDR1 is SGHRS and CDR2 is YFSETQ in the germline V gene. The CDR3 length is 15 residues. For the CDR3, the DNA is TGCGCCAGCAGCTCCCTAACAGGAGGGCCCAATGAGCAGTTCTTC. This encodes CASSSLTGGPNEQFF.

A word on this clonotype: At one end, the junction sequence differs from germline, possibly due to a read error. The chain combines TRBV6-5 with TRBJ2-2; D ambiguous. Germline lookup yields CDR1 MNHEY and CDR2 SVGAGI. The CDR3 is 14 amino acids. In DNA, the CDR3 is TGTACCAGCAGCCGTAGTGGAGTCACCGGGGAGCTGTTTTTT. It is translated as CTSSRSGVTGELFF.

This chain links TRBV28 with TRBJ2-4; either TRBD1 or TRBD2 may fit D (6 bases each). CDR1 is MDHEN, CDR2 SYDVKM, per germline. The CDR3 totals 15 residues. Trimming left V 4 bases short and J 4 bases short, with 14 bases between. The CDR3 here is CASSSRGAGKNIQYF. Written as DNA, the CDR3 is TGTGCCAGCAGTTCTAGGGGGGCGGGAAAAAACATTCAGTACTTC.

Regarding this clonotype: A much larger clone differs by one base, so this may be a read error. This chain's CDR3 is CANSVAGGLETQYF. The CDR3, as DNA: TGTGCCAACAGTGTAGCGGGAGGTTTGGAGACCCAGTACTTC. The rearrangement links TRBV28 to TRBJ2-5; 10 positions match TRBD2. Looked up from germline, CDR1 is MDHEN and CDR2 is SYDVKM. The CDR3 runs to 14 residues.

Worth noting for this clonotype: An end of the junction differs from the germline gene, which may be a read error. This chain connects TRBV29-1 to TRBJ2-2; 8 bases line up with TRBD2. Germline lookup yields CDR1 SQVTM and CDR2 ANQGSEA. The CDR3 runs 16 residues. The CDR3 reads CSVAALAATNTGEQFF. In DNA, the CDR3 is TGCAGTGTTGCGGCACTAGCGGCAACGAACACCGGGGAGCAGTTTTTT.

The V gene is TRBV6-1, the J gene TRBJ1-1, with unresolved D. CDR1 MNHNS and CDR2 SASEGT come from the germline V gene. Trimming removed 9 bases from V and 3 bases from J, with 14 bases in between. This CDR3 comprises 13 residues. CDR3 protein: CASTLNEYTEAFF. As DNA, the CDR3 is TGTGCCAGTACCCTCAACGAGTACACTGAAGCTTTCTTT.

For this clonotype: The conserved phenylalanine or tryptophan normally closing the CDR3 is absent here, so this likely arose from a read error. The CDR3 spells CAISESTGPSACGYTL. The CDR3 region has the DNA TGTGCCATCAGTGAGTCAACAGGGCCCTCAGCCTGTGGCTACACCTTG. This rearrangement joins TRBV10-3 to TRBJ1-2; D is possibly TRBD1 (6 bases). V dropped 0 bases and J dropped 7 bases, with 18 bases sitting between them. This CDR3 is built from 16 residues. Per the germline V gene, CDR1 is ENHRY and CDR2 is SYGVKD.

This clonotype was counted at least ten times. V gene TRBV5-1 combines with J gene TRBJ2-7, with TRBD2 matching over 14 bases. The CDR3 covers 17 residues. V was pared by 4 bases and J by 4 bases, with 10 bases of the junction left unmatched. Germline V gene data show CDR1 as SGHRS and CDR2 as YFSETQ. CDR3: CASSDEGLAGAGYEQYF. CDR3 in DNA: TGCGCCAGCAGCGACGAGGGACTAGCGGGAGCAGGGTACGAGCAGTACTTC.

Concerning this clonotype: Germline is not matched at one junction end, which may reflect a read error. This chain uses TRBV29-1 with TRBJ2-3; D unclear. The CDR3 covers 16 residues. Germline CDR1 SQVTM, CDR2 ANQGSEA. As DNA, the CDR3 is TGTATCGTCGCTGGAGTGGACGGACGTAGCACAGATACTCACTATTTT. This sequence encodes CIVAGVDGRSTDTHYF.

Regarding this clonotype: Its ends do not fully match the called genes, so a read error is possible. The CDR3 sequence: CASSQGQFYNSPFHF. In DNA form, the CDR3 reads TGCGCCAGCAGCCAAGGACAGTTCTATAATTCACCCTTCCACTTT. The rearrangement joins TRBV4-3 to TRBJ1-6, with D perhaps matching TRBD1 (5 bases). CDR3 length: 15 amino acids. Looked up from germline, CDR1 is LGHNA and CDR2 is YSLEER.

Judged by abundance, this clonotype is large (0.1 to 1%). The chain recombines TRBV11-2 with TRBJ2-3; D uncertain. V was cut by 2 bases and J by 6 bases, with 12 bases left in between. Germline V lookup: CDR1 SGHAT, CDR2 FQNNGV. CDR3 length: 14 residues. The CDR3 DNA reads as TGTGCCAGCAGCTTAAACCGACAAGGGGATACGCAGTATTTT. This encodes CASSLNRQGDTQYF.

The V and J genes are TRBV29-1 and TRBJ1-1; 10 nucleotides agree with TRBD1. The CDR3 has 12 residues. From germline, CDR1 is SQVTM and CDR2 ANQGSEA. V gave up 7 bases and J gave up 6 bases; unmatched junction bases: 5. The CDR3: CSAIGQGAEAFF. The CDR3 region has the DNA TGCAGCGCTATCGGACAGGGGGCTGAAGCTTTCTTT.

There are a few counts of this clonotype. In this CDR3 the conserved last residue, phenylalanine or tryptophan, is missing, so a read error is likely. This sequence joins TRBV11-3 and TRBJ2-1, with unresolved D. The CDR3 has 14 amino acids. Germline-derived CDR1 and CDR2 are SGHNT and YENEEA. CDR3 sequence (DNA): TGTGCCAACAGCTTAGGTGTCTCGAACAATGAGCAGTTCTTA. Translation gives CANSLGVSNNEQFL.

Concerning this clonotype itself: The junction differs from germline at one of its ends, possibly a read error. The chain carries TRBV28 and TRBJ2-1, with 8 positions matching TRBD2. This CDR3 has 17 amino acids. Germline CDR1 reads MDHEN; CDR2 reads SYDVKM. DNA for the CDR3: TGTGCCAGGAGTTTATCGGCCGGGAGGGTCGCCTATAATGAGCAGTTCTTC. Translating it yields CARSLSAGRVAYNEQFF.

Worth noting for this clonotype: As the CDR3 is not closed by the conserved phenylalanine or tryptophan, this likely results from a read error. J is TRBJ2-1 and V is TRBV10-3; 11 nucleotides line up with TRBD1. This CDR3 is 13 amino acids long. The germline gives CDR1 ENHRY, CDR2 SYGVKD. CDR3 coding DNA: TGTACCACCCAGGACAGGGGGCGGGGTGAGCAGTTCCTC. Residues: CTTQDRGRGEQFL.

This clonotype has just one count. Given a much more abundant clone one base away, this may be a read error. The V call is TRBV28, the J call TRBJ2-5, with D unresolved. Germline values: CDR1 MDHEN, CDR2 SYDVKM. This CDR3 is 14 amino acids long. The CDR3 is CASSPEAYQETRYF. CDR3 bases: TGTGCCAGCAGCCCTGAGGCGTACCAAGAGACCCGGTACTTC.

This clonotype was picked up many times. The rearrangement links TRBV5-8 to TRBJ2-7; 10 positions agree with TRBD1. J was trimmed by 2 bases and V by 2 bases; bases with no gene match: 4. The CDR3 loop spans 15 amino acids. Germline values: CDR1 SGHTS, CDR2 YDEGEE. This CDR3 is CASSLHGQGAYEQYF. CDR3 bases: TGTGCCAGCAGCTTACACGGACAGGGGGCCTACGAGCAGTACTTC.

J is TRBJ2-1 and V is TRBV7-2, with 12 bases fitting TRBD2. CDR1 and CDR2 from the germline V gene are SGHTA and FQGNSA. V lost 5 bases and J lost 6; bases outside the gene matches: 8. The CDR3 consists of 16 residues. The CDR3 reads CASSRQLAGGPNEQFF. The DNA of the CDR3 is TGTGCCAGCAGCCGCCAACTAGCGGGAGGCCCCAATGAGCAGTTCTTC.